Shown below are 27 T cell receptor beta chains from a single sample sequenced in a study of OX40 agonist ivuxolimab in advanced cancers. Libraries were prepared by immunoSEQ multiplex PCR; TCRdb keeps only in-frame clonotypes and omits some of them. The sample has tens of thousands of clones, 80% to 90% seen once. This material consisted of CD4+ or CD8+ T cells sorted from blood, taken in a trial of the OX40 agonist ivuxolimab. Receptors were obtained from an adult with an advanced solid tumor such as melanoma, head and neck, liver or kidney cancer.

This chain uses TRBV6-1 with TRBJ1-5, with a weak D call TRBD1 (5 bases). CDR3 length: 16 amino acids. Trimming pared 3 bases from V and 0 bases from J, leaving 12 bases between. The germline CDR1 and CDR2 sequences are MNHNS and SASEGT. The CDR3 bases are TGTGCCAGCAGTGATCAGGGCCGGGCTAGCAATCAGCCCCAGCATTTT. Translating gives CASSDQGRASNQPQHF.

The count of this clone is one. The chain is built from TRBV5-6 and TRBJ1-2; a weak D match, TRBD1 (6 bases). V was trimmed by 2 bases and J by 2 bases, leaving 10 bases between them. Germline V gives CDR1 SGHDT, CDR2 YYEEEE. The length of the CDR3 is 14 residues. CDR3: CASSFTTGNYGYTF. In nucleotides, the CDR3 is TGTGCCAGCAGCTTTACGACAGGCAACTATGGCTACACCTTC. Using reference TRBV5-6 and TRBJ1-2 for the parts outside the CDR3, the full variable domain is DAGVTQSPTHLIKTRGQQVTLRCSPKSGHDTVSWYQQALGQGPQFIFQYYEEEERQRGNFPDRFSGHQFPNYSSELNVNALLLGDSALYLCASSFTTGNYGYTFGSGTRLTVV.

This clone was recorded once. The chain carries TRBV11-3 and TRBJ1-1; D unclear. There are 19 residues in the CDR3. Germline V gene data show CDR1 as SGHNT and CDR2 as YENEEA. V gave up 5 bases and J gave up 0 bases, with 25 bases separating them. The CDR3: CASSPDAVRHGILNTEAFF. DNA of the CDR3: TGTGCCAGCAGCCCCGACGCGGTCAGGCATGGGATACTGAACACTGAAGCTTTCTTT.

The chain uses TRBV5-1 and TRBJ2-3; 10 bases align to TRBD2. Germline values: CDR1 SGHRS, CDR2 YFSETQ. This CDR3 comprises 16 residues. V shed 4 bases and J 1 base; nucleotides not matched to a gene: 6. The CDR3 bases are TGCGCCAGCAGCCCGGGGACTAGCGCTGGCACAGATACGCAGTATTTT. This gives the protein CASSPGTSAGTDTQYF.

The V call is TRBV7-9, the J call TRBJ2-7, with 7 bases aligning to TRBD1. This CDR3 has 14 amino acids. Losses at the gene ends were 5 bases for V and 7 bases for J; bases not matched to a gene: 11. Germline CDR1 is SEHNR and CDR2 is FQNEAQ (reference sequence). CDR3 protein: CASSLGTVPFEQYV. The DNA for the CDR3 is TGTGCCAGCAGCCTAGGGACAGTGCCCTTTGAGCAGTACGTC.

This clone came up once. V usage is TRBV4-2 and J usage is TRBJ1-4; D is ambiguous. Germline V lookup: CDR1 LGHNA, CDR2 YNFKEQ. The CDR3 has 16 residues. V was clipped by 1 base and J by 0 bases, with 9 bases between them. The CDR3 sequence: CASSQGGLSTNEKLFF. The CDR3 nucleotides read TGTGCCAGCAGCCAAGGTGGGCTATCAACTAATGAAAAACTGTTTTTT.

This clone was seen a handful of times. The J gene is TRBJ1-5, the V gene TRBV7-2; possibly TRBD1 for D (5 bases). V dropped 8 bases and J dropped 7 bases, with 24 bases sitting between them. This CDR3 has 16 residues. Looked up from germline, CDR1 is SGHTA and CDR2 is FQGNSA. CDR3 nucleotide sequence: TGTGCCAGCGATAAGGCCCCGAGGCAGGGAGAGCAGCCCCAGCATTTT. Encoded protein: CASDKAPRQGEQPQHF.

The chain carries TRBV18 and TRBJ2-1; tentatively, D is TRBD2 (5 bases). V was trimmed by 2 bases and J by 14 bases, leaving 16 bases between them. Per germline, CDR1 KGHSH and CDR2 LQKENI. CDR3 length equals 13 residues. The CDR3 loop reads CASSPTDSLMEFF. Here the CDR3 DNA reads TGTGCCAGCTCACCAACGGACTCCCTCATGGAGTTCTTC.

The chain carries TRBV19 and TRBJ1-5, with D uncertain. This CDR3 is built from 12 residues. The germline CDR1 and CDR2 sequences are LNHDA and SQIVND (reference sequence). Trimming removed 3 bases at V and 4 bases at J, with 4 bases between. CDR3 in DNA: TGTGCCAGTAGTATGGGTAATCAGCCCCAGCATTTT. Its translation: CASSMGNQPQHF. The whole variable domain, filled in from reference TRBV19 and TRBJ1-5, reads DGGITQSPKYLFRKEGQNVTLSCEQNLNHDAMYWYRQDPGQGLRLIYYSQIVNDFQKGDIAEGYSVSREKKESFPLTVTSAQKNPTAFYLCASSMGNQPQHFGDGTRLSIL.

This clone was counted once. The chain links TRBV6-1 to TRBJ1-1; D possibly corresponds to TRBD1 (5 bases). The V gene's germline CDR1 is MNHNS and CDR2 SASEGT. V was trimmed by 2 bases and J by 1 base, leaving 8 bases between them. The CDR3 spans 14 residues. The chain's CDR3 is CASSETGGNTEAFF. CDR3 in DNA: TGTGCCAGCAGTGAAACGGGGGGGAACACTGAAGCTTTCTTT.

This clone was recorded at least ten times. V gene TRBV25-1 combines with J gene TRBJ1-5; the D is unclear. The CDR3 totals 16 residues. Between the trimmed V and J ends, which lost 4 bases and 2 bases, there was a span of 15 bases. Germline loops: CDR1 MGHDK, CDR2 SYGVNS. The CDR3 region is CASSAEWRLGNQPQHF. CDR3 coding DNA: TGTGCCAGCAGTGCTGAATGGAGGTTGGGCAATCAGCCCCAGCATTTT.

This chain joins TRBV7-9 and TRBJ2-5; 13 nucleotides align to TRBD2. Unmatched junction bases numbered 2, after V lost 3 bases and J lost 4 bases. Looked up from germline, CDR1 is SEHNR and CDR2 is FQNEAQ (reference sequence). The CDR3 totals 15 residues. As DNA, the CDR3 is TGTGCCAGCAGCTTCGGACTAGCGGGGGCAGAGACCCAGTACTTC. It specifies CASSFGLAGAETQYF.

The V gene is TRBV9, the J gene TRBJ1-4; unclear D gene. This CDR3 has 15 residues. CDR1 is SGDLS, CDR2 YYNGEE, per germline. The germline V and J ends were trimmed by 2 bases and 7 bases, with 15 bases remaining between them. CDR3: CASSVAEGISEKLFF. CDR3 nucleotides: TGTGCCAGCAGCGTCGCGGAGGGCATCAGTGAAAAACTGTTTTTT.

CDR3 amino acids: CASRLSGDTQYF. In nucleotides, the CDR3 is TGTGCCAGTAGACTGTCAGGGGATACGCAGTATTTT. This chain uses TRBV19 with TRBJ2-3; D is possibly TRBD1 (5 bases). Germline CDR1 is LNHDA and CDR2 is SQIVND (reference sequence). The germline V and J ends were trimmed by 6 bases and 6 bases, with 10 bases remaining between them. The CDR3 covers 12 residues.

The chain combines TRBV4-1 with TRBJ1-1; D is ambiguous. Germline V gene data show CDR1 as MGHRA and CDR2 as YSYEKL. V dropped 0 bases and J dropped 1 base, with 6 bases sitting between them. The CDR3 is 14 residues long. The CDR3, as DNA: TGCGCCAGCAGCCAAGATCAGTGGAACACTGAAGCTTTCTTT. Its translation is CASSQDQWNTEAFF.

The J gene is TRBJ2-3, the V gene TRBV28; D uncertain. CDR1 is MDHEN, CDR2 SYDVKM, per germline. The CDR3 totals 17 residues. Trimming cost V 3 bases and J 3 bases, with 19 bases left between them. The DNA for the CDR3 is TGTGCCAGCAGTTTCCGAAGACGGACGGTTCGGACAGATACGCAGTATTTT. Translation: CASSFRRRTVRTDTQYF.

The V and J genes are TRBV4-1 and TRBJ1-5, with 7 bases fitting TRBD1. The trim removed 2 bases at V and 2 bases at J, leaving 3 bases unmatched. The CDR3 runs to 15 residues. CDR1 and CDR2 (germline): MGHRA, YSYEKL. Here the CDR3 reads CASSQRQGGNQPQHF. CDR3 nucleotides: TGCGCCAGCAGCCAACGACAGGGCGGCAATCAGCCCCAGCATTTT.

The gene calls are TRBV19 and TRBJ1-2; no clear D gene. Trimming removed 4 bases from V and 2 bases from J, with 11 bases in between. Germline V gene lookup returns CDR1 LNHDA and CDR2 SQIVND (reference sequence). The CDR3 covers 14 residues. The CDR3 loop reads CASSKLAENYGYTF. The DNA of the CDR3 is TGTGCCAGTAGTAAGTTGGCAGAAAACTATGGCTACACCTTC.

As DNA, the CDR3 is TGTGCCAGCAGCCTTGGACAGGGGGGATTTAATGAGCAGTTCTTC. It codes for CASSLGQGGFNEQFF. The chain uses TRBV9 and TRBJ2-1, with 10 bases lining up with TRBD1. Germline-derived CDR1 and CDR2 are SGDLS and YYNGEE. J gave up 7 bases and V 4 bases, and 8 bases lay outside the gene matches. The CDR3 totals 15 residues.

V and J are TRBV5-1 and TRBJ2-5; 7 bases are a match to TRBD2. V lost 0 bases, J lost 7 bases, and 3 bases stayed unmatched. The germline CDR1 and CDR2 sequences are SGHRS and YFSETQ. The CDR3 spans 13 residues. Here the CDR3 DNA reads TGCGCCAGCAGCTTGGACGGGGAGGGGACCCAGTACTTC. Its translation: CASSLDGEGTQYF.

V gene TRBV6-5 combines with J gene TRBJ1-5; possible D gene TRBD1, 5 bases. CDR1 MNHEY and CDR2 SVGAGI come from the germline V gene. CDR3 length: 15 residues. V lost 5 bases and J 6 bases, leaving 17 bases between the germline ends. The CDR3: CASSPGTPPSQPQHF. Written as DNA, the CDR3 is TGTGCCAGCAGTCCCGGGACCCCCCCGAGTCAGCCCCAGCATTTT.

The chain carries TRBV28 and TRBJ1-5, with 9 bases fitting TRBD1. V shed 3 bases and J 6 bases; nucleotides not matched to a gene: 15. CDR3 length: 18 amino acids. Germline V gives CDR1 MDHEN, CDR2 SYDVKM. CDR3 residues: CASSFSGGGTGLGQPQHF. Written as DNA, the CDR3 is TGTGCCAGCAGTTTCTCCGGGGGTGGGACAGGGCTGGGTCAGCCCCAGCATTTT.

The chain couples TRBV19 to TRBJ2-7; D is perhaps TRBD2 (6 bases). Trimming stripped 3 bases from V and 1 base from J, with 10 bases between. Germline V gene sequence: CDR1 LNHDA, CDR2 SQIVND (reference sequence). The CDR3 contains 14 residues. DNA for the CDR3: TGTGCCAGTAGTATCTCAGGGAGGTCCTACGAGCAGTACTTC. It is translated as CASSISGRSYEQYF.

The chain has TRBV19 and TRBJ1-6; a weak D match, TRBD1 (6 bases). Germline V gene sequence: CDR1 LNHDA, CDR2 SQIVND (reference sequence). The CDR3 spans 15 residues. V was pared by 3 bases and J by 12 bases, with 18 bases between. Here the CDR3 reads CASSIGPTGQQPLHF. DNA of the CDR3: TGTGCCAGTAGTATCGGTCCGACAGGCCAGCAACCCCTCCACTTT.

The chain carries TRBV5-8 and TRBJ1-4; D not resolved. The V gene lost 4 bases and the J gene lost 4 bases, with 14 bases spanning the gap. The CDR3 has 15 residues. Germline CDR1 reads SGHTS; CDR2 reads YDEGEE. The CDR3 nucleotides read TGTGCCAGCAGCCCGGGAGGGCGGGGTAATGAAAAACTGTTTTTT. Its protein is CASSPGGRGNEKLFF.

The J gene is TRBJ2-7, the V gene TRBV10-3; D perhaps matches TRBD1 (6 bases). This CDR3 has 15 amino acids. The germline V gene encodes CDR1 ENHRY and CDR2 SYGVKD. Trimming shortened V by 10 bases and J by 3 bases, and 22 bases separated the two germline ends. CDR3 amino acids: CATKGTPGVNYEQYF. The CDR3 bases are TGTGCCACCAAGGGGACCCCAGGGGTGAACTACGAGCAGTACTTC.

In nucleotides, the CDR3 is TGTGCCAGTAGAGGGGACAGGGCCTATGGCTACACCTTC. Encoded protein: CASRGDRAYGYTF. The chain is built from TRBV19 and TRBJ1-2; 9 bases fit TRBD1. Germline CDR1 and CDR2: LNHDA and SQIVND (reference sequence). The V and J ends lost 6 bases and 4 bases, in that order; junction bases with no gene match: 3. This CDR3 comprises 13 residues.